This T cell receptor beta chain was recovered during a study of blood T cell repertoires in COVID-19. Study-wide background: Spain, Italy and the United States supplied samples that represented acute and convalescent COVID-19. PBMCs, B-cell-depleted T cells, or T cells were the source of the cDNA or gDNA that made up the material.

V lost 2 bases, J lost 4 bases, and 12 bases lay in between. The CDR3 length is 15 residues. Germline V CDR1 and CDR2: MNHEY, SVGAGI. How the authors handled the data: Counts of nucleated cells, estimated from reference gene primer amplification, were obtained. Profiled with immunoSEQ multiplex PCR; TCRdb holds only in-frame clones, not every one. The D gene and trimming were derived from the DNA, and the V and J assignments and clone size from that table. The data contain around 140,000 clones, around 80% of them singletons. The sequenced sample consisted of peripheral blood. This chain uses TRBV6-5 with TRBJ1-3; weak D call: TRBD1 (6 bases). The sequence was obtained from a woman in her sixties or seventies with acute or convalescent COVID-19. CDR3 nucleotide sequence: TGTGCCAGCAGTTACCAACAGGGTTTCGGAAACACCATATATTTT. Protein product: CASSYQQGFGNTIYF.